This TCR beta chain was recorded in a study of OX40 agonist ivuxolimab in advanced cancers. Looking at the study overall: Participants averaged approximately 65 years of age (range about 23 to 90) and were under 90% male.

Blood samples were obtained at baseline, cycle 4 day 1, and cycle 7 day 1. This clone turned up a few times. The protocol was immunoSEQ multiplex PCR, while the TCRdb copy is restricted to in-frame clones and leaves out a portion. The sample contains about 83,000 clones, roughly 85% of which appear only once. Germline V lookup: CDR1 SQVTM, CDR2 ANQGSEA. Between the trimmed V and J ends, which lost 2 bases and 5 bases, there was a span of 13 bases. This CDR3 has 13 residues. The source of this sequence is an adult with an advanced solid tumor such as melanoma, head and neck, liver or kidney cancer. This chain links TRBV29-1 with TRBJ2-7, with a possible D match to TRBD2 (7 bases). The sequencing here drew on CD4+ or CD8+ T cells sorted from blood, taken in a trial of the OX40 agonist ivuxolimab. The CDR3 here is CSVESGGGDEQYF. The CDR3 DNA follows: TGCAGCGTTGAATCGGGGGGCGGGGACGAGCAGTACTTC.